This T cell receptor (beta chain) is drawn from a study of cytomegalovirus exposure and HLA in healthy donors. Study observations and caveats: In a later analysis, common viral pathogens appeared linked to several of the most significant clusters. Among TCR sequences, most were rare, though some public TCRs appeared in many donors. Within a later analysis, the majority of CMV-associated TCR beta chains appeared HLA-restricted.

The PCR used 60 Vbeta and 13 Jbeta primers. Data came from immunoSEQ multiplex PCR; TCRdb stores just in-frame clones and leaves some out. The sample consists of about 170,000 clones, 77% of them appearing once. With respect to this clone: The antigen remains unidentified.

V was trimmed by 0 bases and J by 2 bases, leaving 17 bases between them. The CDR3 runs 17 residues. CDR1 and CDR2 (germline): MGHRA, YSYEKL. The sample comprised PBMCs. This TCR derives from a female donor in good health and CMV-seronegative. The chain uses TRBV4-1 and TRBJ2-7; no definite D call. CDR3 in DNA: TGCGCCAGCAGCCAAGATCCTCACTCCGCCCGGGCCTACGAGCAGTACTTC. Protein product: CASSQDPHSARAYEQYF.